The clone carrying this T cell receptor beta chain was counted many times. TCRdb ran MiXCR on the 5' RACE reads and lists one entry per CDR3 protein. Of about 810,000 distinct CDR3 sequences in the sample, about 12% were seen once. The data were obtained in a study of identical twins. The CDR3 has 17 amino acids. Deletions cut 5 bases from V and 8 bases from J, with 25 bases between. These data are also associated with another study on yellow fever vaccine responses in identical twins.

This chain uses TRBV12-3 or TRBV12-4 with TRBJ2-1; a weak D match, TRBD1 (6 bases). The sequence derives from a young woman in good health. The sample taken for sequencing was PBMCs. The chain's CDR3 is CASSNLRTVAIVDEQFF. The CDR3, as DNA: TGTGCCAGCAGTAACCTCCGGACAGTCGCAATTGTCGATGAGCAGTTCTTC.